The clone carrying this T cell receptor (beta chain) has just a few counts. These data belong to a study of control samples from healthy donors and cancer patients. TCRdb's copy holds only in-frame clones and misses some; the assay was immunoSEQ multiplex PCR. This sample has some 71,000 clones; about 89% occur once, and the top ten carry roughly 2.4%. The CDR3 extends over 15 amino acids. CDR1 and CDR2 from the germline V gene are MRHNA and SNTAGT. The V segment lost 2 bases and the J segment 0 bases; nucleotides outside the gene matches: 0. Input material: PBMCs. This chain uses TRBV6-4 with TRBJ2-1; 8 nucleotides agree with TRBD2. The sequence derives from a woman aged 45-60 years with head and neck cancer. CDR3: CASSDAGGSYNEQFF. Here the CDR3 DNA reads TGTGCCAGCAGTGACGCGGGGGGCTCCTACAATGAGCAGTTCTTC.